This T cell receptor (beta chain) was identified during a study of molecular identifiers for immune sequencing clone quantification. TCRdb called the PCR reads again in MiXCR, with one record for every CDR3 protein. The repertoire holds some 650,000 distinct CDR3 sequences, with 20% as singletons. CDR1 and CDR2 from the germline V gene are SEHNR and FQNEAQ (reference sequence). V lost 2 bases, J lost 3 bases, and 19 bases lay in between. The CDR3 contains 17 residues. Regarding the study as a whole: Spiked Jurkat TCR RNA equal to one cell could reportedly be picked out among approximately 980,000 naive cells.

This clonotype has only a few counts. Its antigen is not identified. Input for naive CD8 libraries was roughly 17,000 to 1,100,000 sorted cells; the RNA fraction used was 10%, 30% or 50%. The V and J genes are TRBV7-9 and TRBJ2-5, with D tentatively TRBD1 or TRBD2 (5 bases each). This clonotype was obtained from a human donor in good health. Some libraries in this study had Jurkat cell RNA spiked in. Specimen: naive CD8+ T cells from blood, with Jurkat cell RNA spiked in. Sample subset: FACS-sorted CD8+CD4-CCR7+CD45RA+ naive T cells. CDR3 in DNA: TGTGCCAGCAGCTTACTCAGGGTGGCGGTGGGGGAAGAGACCCAGTACTTC. Its protein is CASSLLRVAVGEETQYF.